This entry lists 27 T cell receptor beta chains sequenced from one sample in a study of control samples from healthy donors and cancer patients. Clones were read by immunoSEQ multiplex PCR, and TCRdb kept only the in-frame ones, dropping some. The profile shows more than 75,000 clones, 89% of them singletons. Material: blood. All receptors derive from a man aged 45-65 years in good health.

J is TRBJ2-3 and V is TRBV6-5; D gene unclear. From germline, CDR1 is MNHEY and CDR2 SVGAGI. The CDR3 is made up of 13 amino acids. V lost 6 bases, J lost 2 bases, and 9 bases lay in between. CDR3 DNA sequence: TGTGCCAGCAGCCGAACACCCACAGATACGCAGTATTTT. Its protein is CASSRTPTDTQYF.

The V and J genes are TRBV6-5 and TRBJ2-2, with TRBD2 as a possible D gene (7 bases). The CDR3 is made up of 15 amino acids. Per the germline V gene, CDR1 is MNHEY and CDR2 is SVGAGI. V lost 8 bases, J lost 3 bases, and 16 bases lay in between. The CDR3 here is CASAQGGGDTGELFF. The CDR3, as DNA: TGTGCCAGCGCCCAAGGGGGGGGTGACACCGGGGAGCTGTTTTTT.

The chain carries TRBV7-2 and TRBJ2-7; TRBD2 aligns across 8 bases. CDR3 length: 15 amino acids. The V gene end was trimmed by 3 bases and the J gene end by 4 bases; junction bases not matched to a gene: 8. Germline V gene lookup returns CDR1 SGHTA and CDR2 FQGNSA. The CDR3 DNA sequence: TGTGCCAGCAGCTTGAGGATAGCGGGGAGGTACGAGCAGTACTTC. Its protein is CASSLRIAGRYEQYF.

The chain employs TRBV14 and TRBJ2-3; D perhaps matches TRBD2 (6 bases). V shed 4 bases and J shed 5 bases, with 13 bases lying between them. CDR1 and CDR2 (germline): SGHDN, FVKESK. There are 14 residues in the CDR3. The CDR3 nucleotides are TGTGCCAGCAGCCGGGGCGGCGGGAAAGATACGCAGTATTTT. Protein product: CASSRGGGKDTQYF.

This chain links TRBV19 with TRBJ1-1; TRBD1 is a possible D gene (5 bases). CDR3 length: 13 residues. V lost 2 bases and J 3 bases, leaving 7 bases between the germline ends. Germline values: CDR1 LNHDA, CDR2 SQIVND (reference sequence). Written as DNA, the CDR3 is TGTGCCAGTAGTATAAGGGGAGACACTGAAGCTTTCTTT. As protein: CASSIRGDTEAFF.

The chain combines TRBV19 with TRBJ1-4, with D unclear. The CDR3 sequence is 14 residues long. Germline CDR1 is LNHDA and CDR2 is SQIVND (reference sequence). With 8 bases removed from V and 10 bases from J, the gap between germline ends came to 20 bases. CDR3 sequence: CASLSVSGIGKLFF. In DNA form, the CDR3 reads TGTGCCAGTCTTTCCGTGTCAGGTATCGGAAAACTGTTTTTT.

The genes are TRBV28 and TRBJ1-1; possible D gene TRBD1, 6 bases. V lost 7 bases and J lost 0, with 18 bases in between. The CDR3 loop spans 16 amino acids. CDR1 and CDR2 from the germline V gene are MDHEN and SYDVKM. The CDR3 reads CASKKWGQTMNTEAFF. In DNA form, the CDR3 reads TGTGCCAGCAAGAAATGGGGGCAGACAATGAACACTGAAGCTTTCTTT.

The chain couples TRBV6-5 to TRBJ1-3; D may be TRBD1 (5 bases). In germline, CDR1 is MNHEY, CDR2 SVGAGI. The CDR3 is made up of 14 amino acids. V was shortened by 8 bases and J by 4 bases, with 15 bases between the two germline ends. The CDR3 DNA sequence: TGTGCCAGCTCCGCGTGGCAGGGAGGAAACACCATATATTTT. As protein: CASSAWQGGNTIYF.

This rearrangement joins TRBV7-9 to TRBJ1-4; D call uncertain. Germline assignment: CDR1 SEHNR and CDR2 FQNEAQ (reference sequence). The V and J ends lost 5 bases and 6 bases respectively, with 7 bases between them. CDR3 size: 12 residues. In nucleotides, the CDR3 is TGTGCCAGCAGCCGCGTCGATGAAAAACTGTTTTTT. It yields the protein CASSRVDEKLFF.

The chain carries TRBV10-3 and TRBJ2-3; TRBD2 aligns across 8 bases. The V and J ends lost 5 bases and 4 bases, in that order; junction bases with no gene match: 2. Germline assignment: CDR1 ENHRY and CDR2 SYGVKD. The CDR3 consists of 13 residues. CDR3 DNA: TGTGCCATCAGTAGCGGGGGAGCAGATACGCAGTATTTT. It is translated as CAISSGGADTQYF.

The CDR3 sequence is CASRLEGQNTEAFF. CDR3 nucleotide sequence: TGCGCCAGCAGGTTAGAAGGACAGAACACTGAAGCTTTCTTT. This chain links TRBV5-1 with TRBJ1-1; D is perhaps TRBD1 (5 bases). This CDR3 has 14 residues. V lost 5 bases and J 1 base, leaving 12 bases between the germline ends. Germline CDR1 and CDR2: SGHRS and YFSETQ. The full variable domain, in which reference TRBV5-1 and TRBJ1-1 provide the parts outside the CDR3, is KAGVTQTPRYLIKTRGQQVTLSCSPISGHRSVSWYQQTPGQGLQFLFEYFSETQRNKGNFPGRFSGRQFSNSRSEMNVSTLELGDSALYLCASRLEGQNTEAFFGQGTRLTVV.

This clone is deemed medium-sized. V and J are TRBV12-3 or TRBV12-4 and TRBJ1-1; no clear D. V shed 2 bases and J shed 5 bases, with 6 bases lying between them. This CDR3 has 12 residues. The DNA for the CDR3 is TGTGCCAGCAGTTTAAGGGAAACTGAAGCTTTCTTT. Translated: CASSLRETEAFF.

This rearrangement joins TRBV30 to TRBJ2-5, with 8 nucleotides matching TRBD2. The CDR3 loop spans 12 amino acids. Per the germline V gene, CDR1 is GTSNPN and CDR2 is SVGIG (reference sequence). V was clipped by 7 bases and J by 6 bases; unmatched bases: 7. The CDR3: CASERGPQTQYF. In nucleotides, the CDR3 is TGTGCCTCTGAGCGGGGGCCCCAGACCCAGTACTTC.

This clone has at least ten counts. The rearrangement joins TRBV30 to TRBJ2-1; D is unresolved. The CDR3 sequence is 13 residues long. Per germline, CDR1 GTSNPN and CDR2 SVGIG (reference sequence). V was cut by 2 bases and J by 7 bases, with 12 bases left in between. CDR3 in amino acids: CAWSLGLVNEQFF. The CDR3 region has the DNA TGTGCCTGGAGTCTAGGGCTGGTGAATGAGCAGTTCTTC.

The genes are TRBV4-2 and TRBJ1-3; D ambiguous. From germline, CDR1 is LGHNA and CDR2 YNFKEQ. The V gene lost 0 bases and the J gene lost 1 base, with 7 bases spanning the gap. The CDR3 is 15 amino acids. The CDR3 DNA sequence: TGTGCCAGCAGCCAAGAAAGGTCTTCTGGAAACACCATATATTTT. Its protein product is CASSQERSSGNTIYF.

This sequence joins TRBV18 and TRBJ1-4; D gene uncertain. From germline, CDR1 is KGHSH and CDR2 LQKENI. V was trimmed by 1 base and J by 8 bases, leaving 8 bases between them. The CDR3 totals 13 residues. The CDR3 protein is CASSPHTGEKLFF. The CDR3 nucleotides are TGTGCCAGCTCACCACATACGGGGGAAAAACTGTTTTTT.

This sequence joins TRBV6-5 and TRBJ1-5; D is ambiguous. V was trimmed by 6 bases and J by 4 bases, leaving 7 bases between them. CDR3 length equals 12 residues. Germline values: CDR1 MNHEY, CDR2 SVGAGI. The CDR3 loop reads CASRRPNQPQHF. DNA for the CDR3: TGTGCCAGCAGGAGACCAAATCAGCCCCAGCATTTT.

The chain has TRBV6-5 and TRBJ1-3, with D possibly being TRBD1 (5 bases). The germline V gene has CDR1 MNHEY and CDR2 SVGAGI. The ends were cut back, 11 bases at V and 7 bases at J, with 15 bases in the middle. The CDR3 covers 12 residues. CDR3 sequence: CAALRESNTIYF. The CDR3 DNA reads TGTGCCGCACTCAGGGAATCTAACACCATATATTTT.

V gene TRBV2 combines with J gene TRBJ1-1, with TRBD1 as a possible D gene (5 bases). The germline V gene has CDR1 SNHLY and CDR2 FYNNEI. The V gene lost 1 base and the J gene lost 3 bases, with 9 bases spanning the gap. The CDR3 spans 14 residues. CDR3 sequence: CASSEGGTDTEAFF. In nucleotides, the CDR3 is TGTGCCAGCAGTGAAGGGGGCACAGACACTGAAGCTTTCTTT.

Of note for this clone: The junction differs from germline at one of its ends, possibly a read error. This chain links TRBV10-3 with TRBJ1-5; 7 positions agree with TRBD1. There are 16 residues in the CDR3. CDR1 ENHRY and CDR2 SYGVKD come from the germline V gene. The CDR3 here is CAISESEGGGKQPQHF. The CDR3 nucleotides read TGTGCCATCAGTGAGTCGGAGGGAGGGGGCAAACAGCCCCAGCATTTT.

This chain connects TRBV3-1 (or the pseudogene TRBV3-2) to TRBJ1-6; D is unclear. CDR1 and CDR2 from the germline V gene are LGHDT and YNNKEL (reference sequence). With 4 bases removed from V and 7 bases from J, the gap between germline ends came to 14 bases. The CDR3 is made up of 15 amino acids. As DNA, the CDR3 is TGTGCCAGCAGCCCCCTACACCGACCGAATTCACCCCTCCACTTT. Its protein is CASSPLHRPNSPLHF.

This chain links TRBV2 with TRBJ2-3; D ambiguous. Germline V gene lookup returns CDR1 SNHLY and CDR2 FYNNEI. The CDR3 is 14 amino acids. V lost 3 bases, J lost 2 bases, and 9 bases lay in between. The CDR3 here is CASSEGRTTDTQYF. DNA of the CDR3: TGTGCCAGCAGTGAGGGCAGAACCACAGATACGCAGTATTTT.

The CDR3 DNA reads TGTGCCATCAGCTTGCTCGGGACAGGGGGTAACTATGGCTACACCTTC. Translating gives CAISLLGTGGNYGYTF. The rearrangement links TRBV10-3 to TRBJ1-2; 11 nucleotides line up with TRBD1. Germline V gene data show CDR1 as ENHRY and CDR2 as SYGVKD. The trim removed 6 bases at V and 1 base at J, leaving 7 bases unmatched. This CDR3 has 16 residues.

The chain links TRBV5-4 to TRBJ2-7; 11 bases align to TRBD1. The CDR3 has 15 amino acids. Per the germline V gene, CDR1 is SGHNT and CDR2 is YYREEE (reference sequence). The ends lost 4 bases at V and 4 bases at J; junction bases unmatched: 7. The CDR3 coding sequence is TGTGCCAGCAGCACCCGGACAGGGGGCGGTTACGAGCAGTACTTC. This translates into CASSTRTGGGYEQYF.

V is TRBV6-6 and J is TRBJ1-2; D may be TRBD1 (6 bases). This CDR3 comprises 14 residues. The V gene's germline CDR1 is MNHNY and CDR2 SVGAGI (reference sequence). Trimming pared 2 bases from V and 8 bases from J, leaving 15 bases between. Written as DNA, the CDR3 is TGTGCCAGCAGTTACAGGGCAGGGGCCGAGGGCTACACCTTC. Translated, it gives CASSYRAGAEGYTF.

CDR3 sequence: CASSPGQTYQETQYF. The DNA of the CDR3 is TGTGCCAGTAGTCCCGGACAGACGTACCAAGAGACCCAGTACTTC. The rearrangement joins TRBV19 to TRBJ2-5; tentatively, D is TRBD1 (6 bases). CDR1 is LNHDA and CDR2 is SQIVND in the germline V gene (reference sequence). CDR3 length: 15 amino acids. V dropped 5 bases and J dropped 0 bases, with 13 bases sitting between them. The variable domain in full, completed from reference TRBV19 and TRBJ2-5, reads DGGITQSPKYLFRKEGQNVTLSCEQNLNHDAMYWYRQDPGQGLRLIYYSQIVNDFQKGDIAEGYSVSREKKESFPLTVTSAQKNPTAFYLCASSPGQTYQETQYFGPGTRLLVL.

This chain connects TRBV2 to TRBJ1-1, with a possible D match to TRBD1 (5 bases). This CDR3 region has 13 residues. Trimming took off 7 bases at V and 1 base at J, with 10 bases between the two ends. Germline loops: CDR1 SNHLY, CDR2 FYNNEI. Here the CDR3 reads CASKVGTNTEAFF. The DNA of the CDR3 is TGTGCCAGCAAGGTAGGGACGAACACTGAAGCTTTCTTT.